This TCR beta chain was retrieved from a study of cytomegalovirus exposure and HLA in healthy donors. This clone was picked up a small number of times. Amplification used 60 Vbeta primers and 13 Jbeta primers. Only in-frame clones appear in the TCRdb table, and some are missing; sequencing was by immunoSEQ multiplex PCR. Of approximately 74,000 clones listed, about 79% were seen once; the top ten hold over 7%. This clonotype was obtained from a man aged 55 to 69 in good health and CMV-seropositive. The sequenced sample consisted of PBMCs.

The CDR3, as DNA: TGCGCCAGCAGCTTGGAGGGGGTCACCGGGGAGCTGTTTTTT. As protein: CASSLEGVTGELFF. The V and J genes are TRBV5-1 and TRBJ2-2; TRBD1 is a possible D gene (6 bases). This CDR3 region has 14 residues. In germline, CDR1 is SGHRS, CDR2 YFSETQ. Trimming stripped 0 bases from V and 4 bases from J, with 7 bases between.